Following are 21 T cell receptor beta chains from one sample sequenced in a study of post-analysis software for immune sequencing data. These receptors have no known antigen. Notes on the study in general: TRBV segments more frequent in patients than in controls numbered roughly five and included TRBV5-6, TRBV5-1 and TRBV20-1.

Built from TCR beta cDNA, the libraries had unique molecular identifiers in them. TCRdb called the PCR reads again in MiXCR, with one record for every CDR3 protein. The repertoire consists of 380,000 or so distinct CDR3 sequences, with around 37% occurring once and the leading ten covering 13%. Sequencing input: blood. Source of these receptors: a girl aged 5-17 years with multiple sclerosis.

This clonotype was counted between two and nine times. The chain is built from TRBV20-1 and TRBJ2-1; 8 positions match TRBD1. Per germline, CDR1 DFQATT and CDR2 SNEGSKA (reference sequence). J lost 7 bases, V lost 6 bases, and 11 bases had no gene match. This CDR3 has 14 amino acids. The CDR3 DNA reads TGCAGTGCCAACCCGACAGGGGAAAGTAATGAGCAGTTCTTC. Translated: CSANPTGESNEQFF.

This clonotype has more than one count but fewer than ten. V gene TRBV9 combines with J gene TRBJ1-1; 7 bases are shared with TRBD1. The CDR3 has 16 amino acids. V trimming: 4 bases; J trimming: 2 bases; junction bases outside the gene matches: 11. Per germline, CDR1 SGDLS and CDR2 YYNGEE. The CDR3 DNA follows: TGTGCCAGCAGCCCCGGGGGACAGCTGATAAACACTGAAGCTTTCTTT. It is translated as CASSPGGQLINTEAFF. Together with reference TRBV9 and TRBJ1-1, the CDR3 gives the full variable domain: DSGVTQTPKHLITATGQRVTLRCSPRSGDLSVYWYQQSLDQGLQFLIQYYNGEERAKGNILERFSAQQFPDLHSELNLSSLELGDSALYFCASSPGGQLINTEAFFGQGTRLTVV.

The chain is built from TRBV6-5 and TRBJ2-7, with 8 bases matching TRBD1. The J segment lost 2 bases and the V segment lost 6 bases, leaving 9 bases of the junction unmatched. The CDR3 totals 15 residues. The germline V gene has CDR1 MNHEY and CDR2 SVGAGI. The chain's CDR3 is CASSPGQGGAYEQYF. The CDR3 nucleotides are TGTGCCAGCAGCCCTGGACAGGGTGGCGCCTACGAGCAGTACTTC.

J is TRBJ1-4 and V is TRBV29-1, with D unresolved. V lost 1 base and J lost 0, with 9 bases in between. Per the germline V gene, CDR1 is SQVTM and CDR2 is ANQGSEA. CDR3 size: 15 residues. The CDR3 nucleotides are TGCAGCGTTGAAGGATCAATTGCAACTAATGAAAAACTGTTTTTT. Protein: CSVEGSIATNEKLFF.

This clonotype has more than one count but fewer than ten. The J gene is TRBJ1-1, the V gene TRBV6-2 or TRBV6-3, with a tentative D call TRBD1 (6 bases). In germline, CDR1 is MNHEY, CDR2 SVGEGT. The V end was cut by 4 bases, the J end by 1 base, with 13 bases between. CDR3 length: 15 residues. The CDR3 reads CASSFQQGQNTEAFF. The CDR3 DNA sequence: TGTGCCAGCAGTTTTCAACAGGGTCAGAACACTGAAGCTTTCTTT.

This clonotype was seen more than once but under ten times. J is TRBJ2-7 and V is TRBV29-1; 7 bases are shared with TRBD1. CDR3 length equals 13 residues. Looked up from germline, CDR1 is SQVTM and CDR2 is ANQGSEA. The junction had 5 bases not matched to a gene; V was cut back by 6 bases and J by 0 bases. The CDR3 nucleotides read TGCAGCGTAGCTAGGGGGCACTCCTACGAGCAGTACTTC. Its translation is CSVARGHSYEQYF.

This chain joins TRBV27 and TRBJ2-1; 8 bases fit TRBD1. CDR3 size: 15 residues. V dropped 4 bases and J dropped 4; count of bases not matched to a gene: 6. From germline, CDR1 is MNHEY and CDR2 SMNVEV (reference sequence). The DNA for the CDR3 is TGTGCCAGCAGTTCGACAGGGGTTCCTTACAATGAGCAGTTCTTC. Encoded protein: CASSSTGVPYNEQFF.

The rearrangement joins TRBV7-2 to TRBJ2-1; D is possibly TRBD2 (6 bases). V dropped 5 bases and J dropped 2 bases, with 13 bases sitting between them. Germline assignment: CDR1 SGHTA and CDR2 FQGNSA. This CDR3 spans 15 amino acids. CDR3 in amino acids: CASSPSVAAYNEQFF. Here the CDR3 DNA reads TGTGCCAGCAGCCCAAGCGTAGCGGCCTACAATGAGCAGTTCTTC.

In regard to this clonotype: Since the CDR3 does not end with the conserved phenylalanine or tryptophan, this likely comes from a read error. The chain joins TRBV7-9 to TRBJ1-1; D not resolved. V was trimmed by 1 base and J by 7 bases, leaving 7 bases between them. CDR3 length: 12 amino acids. The V gene's germline CDR1 is SEHNR and CDR2 FQNEAQ (reference sequence). Here the CDR3 DNA reads TGTGCCAGCAGCTTAGAGGGCAGTGAAGCTTTCTGT. Encoded protein: CASSLEGSEAFC.

The CDR3 DNA reads as TGTGCCATCAGTGAGTCAAAGGGGGGCGAGCAGTACTTC. Its protein product is CAISESKGGEQYF. The chain employs TRBV10-3 and TRBJ2-7; D tentatively reads TRBD1 or TRBD2 (6 bases each). Germline loops: CDR1 ENHRY, CDR2 SYGVKD. V lost 0 bases to trimming and J lost 6 bases, with 9 bases between them. This CDR3 has 13 residues.

This chain connects TRBV11-2 to TRBJ2-5; weak D call: TRBD1 (5 bases). The J call may be incorrect, as the DNA end agrees better with TRBJ2-7. The CDR3 loop spans 16 amino acids. Germline assignment: CDR1 SGHAT and CDR2 FQNNGV. The CDR3 sequence is CASSLVDSQITYEQYF. CDR3 sequence (DNA): TGTGCCAGCAGCTTAGTAGACAGCCAGATTACCTACGAGCAGTACTTC.

CDR3 DNA sequence: TGTGCCAGCAGATCGAGCGGGGGTTACACCGGGGAGCTGTTTTTT. Encoded protein: CASRSSGGYTGELFF. This chain links TRBV12-3 or TRBV12-4 with TRBJ2-2; 8 bases line up with TRBD2. This CDR3 is 15 amino acids long. J was trimmed by 3 bases and V by 6 bases; bases with no gene match: 6.

This clonotype was seen a handful of times. This CDR3 reads CASSSGTEDGYTF. In nucleotides, the CDR3 is TGTGCCAGCAGTTCCGGGACAGAGGATGGCTACACCTTC. V is TRBV12-3 or TRBV12-4 and J is TRBJ1-2; 7 positions match TRBD1. The CDR3 runs 13 residues. The V and J ends lost 4 bases and 6 bases, in that order; junction bases with no gene match: 5.

The rearrangement links TRBV4-1 to TRBJ1-2; TRBD1 agrees at 7 bases. The CDR3 has 15 residues. The V and J ends lost 1 base and 4 bases, in that order; junction bases with no gene match: 6. Germline CDR1 reads MGHRA; CDR2 reads YSYEKL. The CDR3 DNA follows: TGCGCCAGCAGCCAAGTGGGACAGAGAGGCTATGGCTACACCTTC. It specifies CASSQVGQRGYGYTF.

The rearrangement uses TRBV19 and TRBJ2-1; D remains ambiguous. With 4 bases removed from V and 3 bases from J, the gap between germline ends came to 13 bases. Germline V gene lookup returns CDR1 LNHDA and CDR2 SQIVND (reference sequence). CDR3 length equals 15 residues. The CDR3 bases are TGTGCCAGTAGTAGGCCCCGTGGGGACTACAATGAGCAGTTCTTC. Amino acid sequence: CASSRPRGDYNEQFF.

This clonotype has only a few counts. The V call is TRBV12-3 or TRBV12-4, the J call TRBJ1-2; TRBD1 might be the D (5 bases). The CDR3 consists of 14 residues. V was trimmed by 7 bases and J by 0 bases, leaving 12 bases between them. CDR3 coding DNA: TGTGCCAGCACTACGTGGGGGTCTAACTATGGCTACACCTTC. Protein: CASTTWGSNYGYTF.

This clonotype showed up just a few times. This chain links TRBV5-1 with TRBJ1-6; 11 bases line up with TRBD1. Trimming cost V 4 bases and J 8 bases; bases outside gene matches: 8. Germline V gene lookup returns CDR1 SGHRS and CDR2 YFSETQ. This CDR3 contains 16 residues. In DNA, the CDR3 is TGCGCCAGCAGCCAGGGACAGGGGGAGCGGGATTCACCCCTCCACTTT. Its protein is CASSQGQGERDSPLHF. The full variable domain, rest sourced from reference TRBV5-1 and TRBJ1-6, is KAGVTQTPRYLIKTRGQQVTLSCSPISGHRSVSWYQQTPGQGLQFLFEYFSETQRNKGNFPGRFSGRQFSNSRSEMNVSTLELGDSALYLCASSQGQGERDSPLHFGNGTRLTVT.

This clonotype was seen a handful of times. The rearrangement links TRBV29-1 to TRBJ1-1; no firm D call. Between the trimmed V and J ends, which lost 7 bases and 0 bases, there was a span of 12 bases. The CDR3 contains 13 residues. Germline V CDR1 and CDR2: SQVTM, ANQGSEA. The DNA for the CDR3 is TGCAGCGGGATAAAACGGATGAACACTGAAGCTTTCTTT. It is translated as CSGIKRMNTEAFF.

This chain links TRBV7-8 with TRBJ2-3; TRBD2 matches 15 bases. V gave up 3 bases and J gave up 6 bases; unmatched junction bases: 7. The CDR3 runs to 17 residues. Germline lookup yields CDR1 SGHVS and CDR2 FQNEAQ. The CDR3, as DNA: TGTGCCAGCAGCTTGCGGACTAGCGGGGGGGCCAGGGATACGCAGTATTTT. It yields the protein CASSLRTSGGARDTQYF.

The genes are TRBV3-1 and TRBJ2-7, with D unresolved. Germline loops: CDR1 LGHDT, CDR2 YNNKEL (reference sequence). V was trimmed by 6 bases and J by 2 bases, leaving 11 bases between them. This CDR3 spans 13 amino acids. CDR3 in DNA: TGTGCCAGCAGGGGGAACAGACCCTACGAGCAGTACTTC. Protein: CASRGNRPYEQYF.

This clonotype showed up just a few times. The chain is built from TRBV4-1 and TRBJ2-5; 9 positions agree with TRBD2. The V and J ends lost 0 bases and 4 bases, in that order; junction bases with no gene match: 9. CDR3 length: 17 amino acids. CDR1 MGHRA and CDR2 YSYEKL come from the germline V gene. The CDR3 protein is CASSQDQASGVGETQYF. As DNA, the CDR3 is TGCGCCAGCAGCCAAGATCAGGCTAGCGGGGTGGGAGAGACCCAGTACTTC.